This T cell receptor (beta chain) was obtained from a study of blood T cell repertoires in COVID-19. Turning to the study itself: Samples taken during acute and convalescent COVID-19 were collected in the United States, Italy and Spain.

Germline CDR1 MDHEN, CDR2 SYDVKM. The V and J ends lost 4 bases and 4 bases, in that order; junction bases with no gene match: 3. The CDR3 consists of 14 residues. In the authors' workflow: It was from reference gene primer amplification that nucleated cell counts were estimated. Measured with immunoSEQ multiplex PCR; TCRdb has only the in-frame clones, and not every one. D and trimming come from the DNA, and the V and J calls and clone size come from that table. The table lists about 260,000 clones, roughly 84% of them singletons. The genes are TRBV28 and TRBJ1-1, with 10 bases that match TRBD1. The sequence came from a woman between 35 and 50 years old who had recovered from COVID-19. Sequencing was done on a sample of peripheral blood. CDR3 amino acids: CASSWGQGSTEAFF. The CDR3 region has the DNA TGTGCCAGCAGTTGGGGACAGGGGAGCACTGAAGCTTTCTTT. The whole variable domain, filled in from reference TRBV28 and TRBJ1-1, reads DVKVTQSSRYLVKRTGEKVFLECVQDMDHENMFWYRQDPGLGLRLIYFSYDVKMKEKGDIPEGYSVSREKKERFSLILESASTNQTSMYLCASSWGQGSTEAFFGQGTRLTVV.